A single sample is the source of the 4 T cell receptor beta chains below, sequenced in a study of beta chain features in type 1 diabetes. Their cognate antigens are unknown. The isolated RNA, all of it, was reverse transcribed, so expressed TCRB transcripts were what got sequenced. This table comes from immunoSEQ multiplex PCR, and its TCRdb copy is limited to in-frame clones, with some not included. The sample lists more than 250,000 clones, roughly an eighth occurring once. Regarding the study as a whole: Researchers report that Type 1 diabetes patients had moderately but significantly shorter TCRB CDR3s across all four CD4+ subsets.

Sequencing was carried out using naive CD4+ T cells from blood. The origin of the receptors is a man aged 25-40 years with type 1 diabetes.

This clone has just a few counts. V is TRBV7-3 and J is TRBJ2-7, with 7 bases fitting TRBD1. The CDR3 covers 14 residues. The trim removed 5 bases at V and 7 bases at J, leaving 11 bases unmatched. Germline lookup yields CDR1 SGHTA and CDR2 FQGTGA. CDR3 sequence: CASSPTGSGREQYF. CDR3 DNA: TGTGCCAGCAGCCCGACAGGGTCGGGCAGGGAGCAGTACTTC. The whole variable domain, filled in from reference TRBV7-3 and TRBJ2-7, reads GAGVSQTPSNKVTEKGKYVELRCDPISGHTALYWYRQSLGQGPEFLIYFQGTGAADDSGLPNDRFFAVRPEGSVSTLKIQRTERGDSAVYLCASSPTGSGREQYFGPGTRLTVT.

Of note for this clone: The sample has other DNA sequences that encode this CDR3 too. The chain has TRBV29-1 and TRBJ2-3, with D perhaps matching TRBD1 (6 bases). Germline CDR1 reads SQVTM; CDR2 reads ANQGSEA. The CDR3 sequence is 13 residues long. The V end lost 3 bases, the J end lost 2 bases, and 9 bases lay between the germline ends. CDR3 sequence: CSVEWTVTDTQYF. In DNA form, the CDR3 reads TGCAGCGTTGAGTGGACAGTCACAGATACGCAGTATTTT.

This rearrangement joins TRBV28 to TRBJ2-7, with unresolved D. V was trimmed by 6 bases and J by 4 bases, leaving 16 bases between them. The CDR3 covers 14 residues. CDR1 and CDR2 from the germline V gene are MDHEN and SYDVKM. CDR3 loop: CASSLGGSTYEQYF. The CDR3, as DNA: TGTGCCAGCAGCCTTGGCGGCTCCACTTACGAGCAGTACTTC. The full variable domain, its missing parts supplied by reference TRBV28 and TRBJ2-7, is DVKVTQSSRYLVKRTGEKVFLECVQDMDHENMFWYRQDPGLGLRLIYFSYDVKMKEKGDIPEGYSVSREKKERFSLILESASTNQTSMYLCASSLGGSTYEQYFGPGTRLTVT.

This clone was detected only a few times. The chain has TRBV29-1 and TRBJ1-2, with 7 bases matching TRBD1. The CDR3 is made up of 12 amino acids. J gave up 6 bases and V 4 bases, and 5 bases lay outside the gene matches. Germline loops: CDR1 SQVTM, CDR2 ANQGSEA. The chain's CDR3 is CSVGGGADGYTF. CDR3 bases: TGCAGCGTTGGAGGGGGCGCGGATGGCTACACCTTC.